This T cell receptor (beta chain) was recovered during a study of beta chain features in type 1 diabetes. From germline, CDR1 is SNHLY and CDR2 FYNNEI. Between the trimmed V and J ends, which lost 0 bases and 7 bases, there was a span of 10 bases. The CDR3 extends over 14 amino acids. This clone has only a few counts. Its cognate antigen is unknown. Study conclusions and caveats: PCR might favor shorter templates, but any such skew would affect patients and controls equally. Among all four CD4+ subsets, Type 1 diabetes patients had TCRB CDR3s that were moderately but significantly shorter. A definitive answer on HLA type influencing TCRB rearrangement was not reached here. In the patient group, naive, central memory and Treg TCRB repertoires seemed more alike than in the healthy donor group.

The entirety of the isolated RNA underwent reverse transcription, so expressed TCRB transcripts were sequenced. Profiling relied on immunoSEQ multiplex PCR, and the TCRdb table lists in-frame clones only, not all of them. The data contain a few hundred thousand clones, roughly 20% of them singletons. Specimen: naive CD4+ T cells from blood. The genes are TRBV2 and TRBJ2-1; unclear D gene. This TCR came from a woman aged 40 to 50 with type 1 diabetes. In DNA, the CDR3 is TGTGCCAGCAGTGAAGCGCTTCGGAGAAATGAGCAGTTCTTC. As protein: CASSEALRRNEQFF.